This passage covers 28 T cell receptor beta chains from one sample sequenced in a study of blood T cell repertoires in COVID-19. Assay used: immunoSEQ multiplex PCR; TCRdb lists only in-frame clones, some missing. The profile shows just under 150,000 clones, over 85% of them singletons. Source material: peripheral blood. These receptors were obtained from a human donor in a cohort sampled during active COVID-19.

This clone showed up just once. The chain is built from TRBV5-4 and TRBJ2-1; maybe TRBD2 (7 bases). CDR3 size: 16 residues. The germline V and J ends were trimmed by 4 bases and 6 bases, with 20 bases remaining between them. Germline V lookup: CDR1 SGHNT, CDR2 YYREEE (reference sequence). As DNA, the CDR3 is TGTGCCAGCAGCCCGAGGTGGGGGGCGGGGGTCAATGAGCAGTTCTTC. Translation: CASSPRWGAGVNEQFF.

The J gene is TRBJ1-2, the V gene TRBV9; D perhaps matches TRBD1 (5 bases). Germline loops: CDR1 SGDLS, CDR2 YYNGEE. The CDR3 consists of 13 residues. With 0 bases removed from V and 4 bases from J, the gap between germline ends came to 7 bases. CDR3 coding DNA: TGTGCCAGCAGCGTAGAGGACACCTATGGCTACACCTTC. Its protein is CASSVEDTYGYTF.

This chain uses TRBV4-3 with TRBJ1-5, with TRBD1 matching over 8 bases. Trimming at V came to 1 base and at J to 6 bases, leaving 11 bases not matched to a gene. Germline V gene lookup returns CDR1 LGHNA and CDR2 YSLEER. The CDR3 extends over 17 amino acids. The CDR3 sequence is CASSQGWADRAVQPQHF. CDR3 DNA sequence: TGCGCCAGCAGCCAAGGTTGGGCGGACAGGGCTGTTCAGCCCCAGCATTTT.

This clone occurred once. In DNA, the CDR3 is TGTGCCAGCAGTGGAACAGGGGAGAAGGCGTATGAGCAGTTCTTC. Translation gives CASSGTGEKAYEQFF. The chain has TRBV2 and TRBJ2-1; 7 bases align to TRBD1. J gave up 8 bases and V 4 bases, and 11 bases lay outside the gene matches. Germline V lookup: CDR1 SNHLY, CDR2 FYNNEI. This CDR3 comprises 15 residues.

This clone has a single count. The chain joins TRBV13 to TRBJ2-3, with TRBD2 identical over 9 bases. J was trimmed by 0 bases and V by 1 base; bases with no gene match: 2. This CDR3 is 16 amino acids long. The germline CDR1 and CDR2 sequences are PRHDT and FYEKMQ (reference sequence). The CDR3 DNA reads as TGTGCCAGCAGCTTAGTTAGCGGGGGCAGCACAGATACGCAGTATTTT. Protein sequence: CASSLVSGGSTDTQYF.

This clone was recorded only once. The chain uses TRBV19 and TRBJ2-5; weak D call: TRBD1 (6 bases). V was shortened by 4 bases and J by 4 bases, with 16 bases between the two germline ends. The CDR3 totals 15 residues. From germline, CDR1 is LNHDA and CDR2 SQIVND (reference sequence). The CDR3 protein is CASSTNRDTGETQYF. The DNA of the CDR3 is TGTGCCAGTAGTACCAACAGGGATACGGGAGAGACCCAGTACTTC.

The chain has TRBV18 and TRBJ1-5, with a possible D match to TRBD1 (6 bases). V lost 2 bases and J lost 3, with 11 bases in between. Germline CDR1 KGHSH, CDR2 LQKENI. This CDR3 comprises 15 residues. The CDR3 region is CASSPGTPDNQPQHF. DNA for the CDR3: TGTGCCAGCTCACCAGGGACACCCGACAATCAGCCCCAGCATTTT. Complete variable domain (other parts from reference TRBV18 and TRBJ1-5): NAGVMQNPRHLVRRRGQEARLRCSPMKGHSHVYWYRQLPEEGLKFMVYLQKENIIDESGMPKERFSAEFPKEGPSILRIQQVVRGDSAAYFCASSPGTPDNQPQHFGDGTRLSIL.

The chain couples TRBV4-2 to TRBJ1-5; 7 bases agree with TRBD1. V lost 0 bases to trimming and J lost 2 bases; unmatched junction nucleotides: 10. This CDR3 has 18 residues. Germline loops: CDR1 LGHNA, CDR2 YNFKEQ. CDR3: CASSQEEQGTYRNQPQHF. The CDR3 DNA reads as TGTGCCAGCAGCCAAGAGGAACAGGGGACTTATCGCAATCAGCCCCAGCATTTT.

V is TRBV9 and J is TRBJ2-2; 7 positions agree with TRBD1. In germline, CDR1 is SGDLS, CDR2 YYNGEE. This CDR3 comprises 16 residues. V lost 4 bases to trimming and J lost 1 base; unmatched junction nucleotides: 7. For the CDR3, the DNA is TGTGCCAGCAGCCCCCGGACAGGATTGAACACCGGGGAGCTGTTTTTT. Translated, it gives CASSPRTGLNTGELFF.

V usage is TRBV7-2 and J usage is TRBJ1-2, with D tentatively TRBD1 (6 bases). This CDR3 is built from 14 residues. Trimming took 3 bases from V and 7 from J, leaving 15 bases between them. In germline, CDR1 is SGHTA, CDR2 FQGNSA. The CDR3 loop reads CASSFSQGQRGYTF. The CDR3 nucleotides read TGTGCCAGCAGCTTTTCCCAGGGGCAGCGTGGCTACACCTTC.

The chain joins TRBV4-3 to TRBJ2-2; 11 nucleotides align to TRBD1. The V gene end was trimmed by 2 bases and the J gene end by 4 bases; junction bases not matched to a gene: 3. Per the germline V gene, CDR1 is LGHNA and CDR2 is YSLEER. This CDR3 contains 16 residues. The CDR3 DNA sequence: TGCGCCAGCAGCCAAAGGACAGGGGGCAGCACCGGGGAGCTGTTTTTT. It is translated as CASSQRTGGSTGELFF.

This clone has a single count. The chain carries TRBV5-1 and TRBJ1-6; possible D gene TRBD1, 6 bases. Germline CDR1 is SGHRS and CDR2 is YFSETQ. This CDR3 comprises 15 residues. The germline V and J ends were trimmed by 0 bases and 9 bases, with 13 bases remaining between them. The chain's CDR3 is CASSLVGGPISPLHF. DNA of the CDR3: TGCGCCAGCAGCTTGGTGGGGGGGCCGATTTCACCCCTCCACTTT.

The rearrangement uses TRBV4-1 and TRBJ2-3, with 14 bases fitting TRBD2. This CDR3 is 17 amino acids long. CDR1 and CDR2 from the germline V gene are MGHRA and YSYEKL. With 3 bases clipped from V and 5 bases from J, the junction kept 7 bases outside the gene matches. CDR3 coding DNA: TGCGCCAGCAGCCAGGGGGGACTAGCGGGGGTTCGAGATACGCAGTATTTT. Protein product: CASSQGGLAGVRDTQYF.

This clone was counted a single time. The rearrangement links TRBV20-1 to TRBJ2-5; perhaps TRBD1 as D (5 bases). Trimming shortened V by 3 bases and J by 5 bases, and 19 bases separated the two germline ends. Germline CDR1 reads DFQATT; CDR2 reads SNEGSKA (reference sequence). CDR3 length: 15 amino acids. The CDR3 protein is CSASLRQGRSETQYF. In DNA, the CDR3 is TGCAGTGCTAGTCTCAGGCAGGGCCGGTCGGAGACCCAGTACTTC.

This chain links TRBV2 with TRBJ1-2; D possibly corresponds to TRBD1 (5 bases). From germline, CDR1 is SNHLY and CDR2 FYNNEI. This CDR3 contains 17 residues. Trimming stripped 3 bases from V and 5 bases from J, with 22 bases between. The CDR3, as DNA: TGTGCCAGCAGTGATAGAGTGTCGGCATCTGACAGATATGGCTACACCTTC. Its protein is CASSDRVSASDRYGYTF.

This clone was recorded once. This same CDR3 is encoded by further DNA sequences in the sample. The chain links TRBV5-1 to TRBJ2-1, with 13 bases aligning to TRBD2. V shed 4 bases, J shed 8 bases, and the junction held 15 bases outside the gene matches. The CDR3 sequence is 18 residues long. The germline V gene encodes CDR1 SGHRS and CDR2 YFSETQ. CDR3 DNA: TGCGCCAGCAGCCAGGGTATCGTACTAGCGGGGGGGCGGGATGAGCAGTTCTTC. Protein sequence: CASSQGIVLAGGRDEQFF.

The rearrangement uses TRBV9 and TRBJ2-3, with 7 bases that match TRBD1. V was pared by 7 bases and J by 2 bases, with 10 bases of the junction left unmatched. This CDR3 contains 15 residues. Germline V gives CDR1 SGDLS, CDR2 YYNGEE. The CDR3 region has the DNA TGTGCCAGCGGGCCGAGACAGGGTAACACAGATACGCAGTATTTT. Encoded protein: CASGPRQGNTDTQYF.

V gene TRBV12-5 combines with J gene TRBJ2-5, with a weak D call TRBD1 (8 bases). The CDR3 has 13 residues. Trimming shortened V by 1 base and J by 13 bases, and 16 bases separated the two germline ends. From germline, CDR1 is LGHNT and CDR2 FRNRAP. The CDR3 loop reads CASGLAAGDRGYF. The CDR3 coding sequence is TGTGCTAGTGGTTTGGCTGCGGGAGACAGGGGGTACTTC. Full variable domain (remainder filled in from reference TRBV12-5 and TRBJ2-5): DARVTQTPRHKVTEMGQEVTMRCQPILGHNTVFWYRQTMMQGLELLAYFRNRAPLDDSGMPKDRFSAEMPDATLATLKIQPSEPRDSAVYFCASGLAAGDRGYFGPGTRLLVL.

The chain recombines TRBV21-1 with TRBJ1-6; the table's D call TRBD1 went unverified against the DNA. TRBV21-1 represents a pseudogene. The CDR3 totals 18 residues. The CDR3 bases are TGTGCCAGCAGCAAATGGTCTTATGACAGGGGATGTAGTTCACCCCTCCACTTT. Its protein product is CASSKWSYDRGCSSPLHF.

This chain joins TRBV3-1 (or the pseudogene TRBV3-2) and TRBJ2-1; 9 bases line up with TRBD1. V lost 2 bases, J lost 3 bases, and 5 bases stayed unmatched. Germline V CDR1 and CDR2: LGHDT, YNNKEL (reference sequence). The CDR3 has 16 residues. The CDR3 is CASSQRWTGVYNEQFF. The CDR3 DNA is TGTGCCAGCAGCCAAAGGTGGACAGGGGTCTACAATGAGCAGTTCTTC.

The chain employs TRBV6-5 and TRBJ2-3; D might be TRBD1 (6 bases). The CDR3 is 14 amino acids. Germline values: CDR1 MNHEY, CDR2 SVGAGI. The germline V and J ends were trimmed by 6 bases and 2 bases, with 12 bases remaining between them. CDR3 bases: TGTGCCAGCAGATTACAGGGTCACACAGATACGCAGTATTTT. Protein: CASRLQGHTDTQYF.

In this sample, this clone turned up a few times. The chain joins TRBV10-3 to TRBJ1-6; 9 nucleotides match TRBD1. Germline V gives CDR1 ENHRY, CDR2 SYGVKD. J was trimmed by 10 bases and V by 4 bases; bases with no gene match: 5. The CDR3 is made up of 14 amino acids. The CDR3 DNA reads TGTGCCATCAGTGGGGACAGGGAGGGGTCACCCCTCCACTTT. Protein product: CAISGDREGSPLHF.

This clone was detected a few times. The chain links TRBV6-5 to TRBJ1-5, with D maybe TRBD1 (6 bases). Germline CDR1 reads MNHEY; CDR2 reads SVGAGI. CDR3 size: 13 residues. V lost 8 bases, J lost 6 bases, and 14 bases lay in between. CDR3 residues: CASSSGGLQPQHF. DNA for the CDR3: TGTGCCAGCTCAAGCGGGGGGCTTCAGCCCCAGCATTTT.

The rearrangement links TRBV11-2 to TRBJ1-2; 7 bases align to TRBD1. V was clipped by 5 bases and J by 8 bases; unmatched bases: 8. The V gene's germline CDR1 is SGHAT and CDR2 FQNNGV. The CDR3 loop spans 13 amino acids. CDR3 sequence (DNA): TGTGCCAGCAGCGAGACCAGGGGACAGGGCTACACCTTC. Its protein is CASSETRGQGYTF.

The chain has TRBV30 and TRBJ1-3; D remains ambiguous. Germline V gene sequence: CDR1 GTSNPN, CDR2 SVGIG (reference sequence). Deletions cut 3 bases from V and 2 bases from J, with 17 bases between. The CDR3 totals 16 residues. The CDR3 sequence: CAWSPRVDLAGNTIYF. The CDR3 region has the DNA TGTGCCTGGAGCCCCAGAGTAGACTTGGCTGGAAACACCATATATTTT.

This chain links TRBV6-5 with TRBJ1-1; TRBD1 might be the D (5 bases). Germline V CDR1 and CDR2: MNHEY, SVGAGI. The CDR3 spans 11 residues. Deletions cut 8 bases from V and 5 bases from J, with 9 bases between. The CDR3 DNA reads TGTGCCAGCGGACGGGGGACTGAAGCTTTCTTT. This sequence encodes CASGRGTEAFF.

The chain carries TRBV7-9 and TRBJ2-2; 10 nucleotides align to TRBD1. The germline CDR1 and CDR2 sequences are SEHNR and FQNEAQ (reference sequence). CDR3 size: 16 residues. The trim removed 4 bases at V and 6 bases at J, leaving 8 bases unmatched. CDR3: CASSWVPGTGAGELFF. In DNA form, the CDR3 reads TGTGCCAGCAGCTGGGTACCCGGGACAGGGGCCGGGGAGCTGTTTTTT. The full variable domain, completed using reference TRBV7-9 and TRBJ2-2, is DTGVSQNPRHKITKRGQNVTFRCDPISEHNRLYWYRQTLGQGPEFLTYFQNEAQLEKSRLLSDRFSAERPKGSFSTLEIQRTEQGDSAMYLCASSWVPGTGAGELFFGEGSRLTVL.

V gene TRBV5-4 combines with J gene TRBJ1-2, with a weak D call TRBD1 (5 bases). There are 15 residues in the CDR3. The germline V gene has CDR1 SGHNT and CDR2 YYREEE (reference sequence). Between the trimmed V and J ends, which lost 3 bases and 3 bases, there was a span of 15 bases. CDR3: CASSSGREQDYGYTF. The CDR3 nucleotides read TGTGCCAGCAGCTCTGGGAGGGAACAGGACTATGGCTACACCTTC.